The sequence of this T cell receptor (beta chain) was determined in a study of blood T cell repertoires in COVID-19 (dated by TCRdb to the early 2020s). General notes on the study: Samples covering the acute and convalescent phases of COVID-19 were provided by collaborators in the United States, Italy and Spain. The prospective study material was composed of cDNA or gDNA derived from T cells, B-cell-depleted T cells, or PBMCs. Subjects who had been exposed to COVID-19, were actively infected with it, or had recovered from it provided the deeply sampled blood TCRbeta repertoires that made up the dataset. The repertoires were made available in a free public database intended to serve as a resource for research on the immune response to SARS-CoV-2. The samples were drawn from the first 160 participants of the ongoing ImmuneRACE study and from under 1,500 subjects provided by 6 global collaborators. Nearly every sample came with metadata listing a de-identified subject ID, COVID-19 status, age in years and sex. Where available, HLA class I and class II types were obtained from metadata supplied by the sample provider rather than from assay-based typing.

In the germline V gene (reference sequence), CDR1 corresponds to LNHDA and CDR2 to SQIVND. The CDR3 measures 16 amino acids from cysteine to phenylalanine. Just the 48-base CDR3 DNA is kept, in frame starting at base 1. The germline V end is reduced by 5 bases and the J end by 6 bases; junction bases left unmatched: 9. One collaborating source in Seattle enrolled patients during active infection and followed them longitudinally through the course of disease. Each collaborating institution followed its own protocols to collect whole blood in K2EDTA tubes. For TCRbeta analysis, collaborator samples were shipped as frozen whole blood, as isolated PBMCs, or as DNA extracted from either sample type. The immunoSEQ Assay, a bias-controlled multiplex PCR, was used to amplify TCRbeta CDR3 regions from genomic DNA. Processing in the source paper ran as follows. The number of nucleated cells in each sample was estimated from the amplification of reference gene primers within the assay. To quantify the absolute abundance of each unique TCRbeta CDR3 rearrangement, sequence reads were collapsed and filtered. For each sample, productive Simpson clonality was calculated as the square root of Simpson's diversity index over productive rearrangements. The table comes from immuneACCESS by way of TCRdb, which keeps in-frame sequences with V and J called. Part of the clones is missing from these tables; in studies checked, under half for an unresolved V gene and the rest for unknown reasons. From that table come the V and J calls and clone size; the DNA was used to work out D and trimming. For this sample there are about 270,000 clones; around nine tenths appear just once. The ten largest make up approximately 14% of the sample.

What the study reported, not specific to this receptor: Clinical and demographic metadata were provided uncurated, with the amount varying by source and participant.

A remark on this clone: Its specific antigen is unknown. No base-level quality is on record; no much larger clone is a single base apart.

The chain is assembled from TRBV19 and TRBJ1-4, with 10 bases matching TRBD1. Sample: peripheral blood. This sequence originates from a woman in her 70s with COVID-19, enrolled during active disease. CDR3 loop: CASSLLLTGGYEKLFF. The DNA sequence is TGTGCCAGTAGTTTACTTTTGACAGGGGGCTATGAAAAACTGTTTTTT. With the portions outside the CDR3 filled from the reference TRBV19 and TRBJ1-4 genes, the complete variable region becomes DGGITQSPKYLFRKEGQNVTLSCEQNLNHDAMYWYRQDPGQGLRLIYYSQIVNDFQKGDIAEGYSVSREKKESFPLTVTSAQKNPTAFYLCASSLLLTGGYEKLFFGSGTQLSVL.